The TCR beta chain described here comes from a study of cytomegalovirus exposure and HLA in healthy donors. Whole-study results and caveats: One variant, a missense change in DCLRE1C, was linked in a later analysis to TCR beta V- and J-gene trimming. HLA allele associations emerged for 15,000 to 20,000 TCR beta sequences in a later analysis, at 0.05 false discovery rate.

On this clone: Its cognate antigen is unknown.

PCR primers comprised 60 Vbeta and 13 Jbeta primers. Produced via immunoSEQ multiplex PCR; TCRdb's table is partial and in-frame only. The table shows 150,000 to 180,000 clones, with approximately 84% occurring only once. The sequence was obtained from a woman younger than 30 in good health and CMV-seronegative. Sequencing input: PBMCs.

For the CDR3, the DNA is TGTGCCTGGAGTGACTCCCGCGGTGGCGAGCAGTACTTC. Residues: CAWSDSRGGEQYF. The rearrangement joins TRBV30 to TRBJ2-7; D gene ambiguous. V lost 1 base and J 6 bases, leaving 13 bases between the germline ends. Looked up from germline, CDR1 is GTSNPN and CDR2 is SVGIG (reference sequence). This CDR3 is 13 amino acids long. Together with reference TRBV30 and TRBJ2-7, the CDR3 gives the full variable domain: SQTIHQWPATLVQPVGSPLSLECTVEGTSNPNLYWYRQAAGRGLQLLFYSVGIGQISSEVPQNLSASRPQDRQFILSSKKLLLSDSGFYLCAWSDSRGGEQYFGPGTRLTVT.